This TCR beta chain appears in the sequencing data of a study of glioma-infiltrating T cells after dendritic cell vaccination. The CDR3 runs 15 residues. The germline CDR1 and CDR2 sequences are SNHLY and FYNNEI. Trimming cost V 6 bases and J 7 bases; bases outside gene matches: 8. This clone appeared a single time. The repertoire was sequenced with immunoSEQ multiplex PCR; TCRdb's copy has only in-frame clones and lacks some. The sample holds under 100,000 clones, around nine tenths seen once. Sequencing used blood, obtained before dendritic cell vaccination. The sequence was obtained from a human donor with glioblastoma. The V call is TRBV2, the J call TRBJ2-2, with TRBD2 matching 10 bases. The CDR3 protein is CASSASSGSVGELFF. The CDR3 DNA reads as TGTGCCAGCAGCGCATCTAGCGGGAGCGTCGGGGAGCTGTTTTTT.